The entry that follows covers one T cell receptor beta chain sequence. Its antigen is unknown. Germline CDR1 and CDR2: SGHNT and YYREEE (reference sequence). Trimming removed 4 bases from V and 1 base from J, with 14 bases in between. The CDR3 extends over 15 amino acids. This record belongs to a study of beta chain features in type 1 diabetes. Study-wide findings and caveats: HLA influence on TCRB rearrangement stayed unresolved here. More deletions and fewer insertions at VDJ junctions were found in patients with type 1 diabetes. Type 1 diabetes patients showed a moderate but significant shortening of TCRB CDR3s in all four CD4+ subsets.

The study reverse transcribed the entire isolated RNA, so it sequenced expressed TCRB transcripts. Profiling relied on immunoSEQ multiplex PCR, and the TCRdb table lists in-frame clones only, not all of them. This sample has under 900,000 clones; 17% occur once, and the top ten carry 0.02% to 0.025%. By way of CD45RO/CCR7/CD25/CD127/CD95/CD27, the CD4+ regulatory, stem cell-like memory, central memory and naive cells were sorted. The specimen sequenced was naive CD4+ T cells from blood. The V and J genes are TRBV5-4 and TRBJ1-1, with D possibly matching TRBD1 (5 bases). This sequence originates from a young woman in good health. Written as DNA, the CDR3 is TGTGCCAGCAGCGTCCGAGACAGACGGAACACTGAAGCTTTCTTT. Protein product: CASSVRDRRNTEAFF.